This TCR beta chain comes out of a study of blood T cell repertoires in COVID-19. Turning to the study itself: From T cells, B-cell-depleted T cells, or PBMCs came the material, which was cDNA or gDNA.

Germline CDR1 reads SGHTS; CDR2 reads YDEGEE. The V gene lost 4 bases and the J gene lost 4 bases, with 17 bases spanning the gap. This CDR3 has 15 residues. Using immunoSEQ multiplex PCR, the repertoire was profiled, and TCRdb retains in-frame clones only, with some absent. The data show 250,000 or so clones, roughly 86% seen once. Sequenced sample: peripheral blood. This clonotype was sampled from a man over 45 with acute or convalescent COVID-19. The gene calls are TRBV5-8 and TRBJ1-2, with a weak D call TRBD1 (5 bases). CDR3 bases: TGTGCCAGCAGCCTGAGACAGTTTCAGACCTATGGCTACACCTTC. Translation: CASSLRQFQTYGYTF.